This TCR beta chain was captured by sequencing in a study of early T cells in non-severe SARS-CoV-2 infection. This CDR3 region has 16 residues. In this sample, this clonotype turned up a few times. TCRdb reprocessed the 5' RACE reads with MiXCR, giving one entry per CDR3 protein. The sample yields approximately 48,000 distinct CDR3 sequences, 9.3% seen once. The sequence was collected from an adult who was a healthcare worker with PCR-confirmed SARS-CoV-2 infection or an uninfected control (not recorded which). Sequencing was done on a sample of whole blood. The chain links TRBV21-1 to TRBJ2-4. TRBV21-1 is a known pseudogene. CDR3 region: CASSKVGRRPKNIQYF. CDR3 bases: TGTGCCAGCAGCAAAGTAGGACGGAGACCCAAAAACATTCAGTACTTC.